This T cell receptor beta chain was captured by sequencing in a study of cytomegalovirus exposure and HLA in healthy donors. For the study at large: The approximately 120 validation repertoires used the same platform as the roughly 620 first-cohort repertoires, a later analysis reported.

Germline V gives CDR1 MNHNY, CDR2 SVGAGI (reference sequence). The CDR3 is made up of 16 amino acids. The donors formed part of the roughly 110-subject validation cohort, distinct from the approximately 630-subject first cohort. The data were produced by immunoSEQ multiplex PCR, yet TCRdb's version contains in-frame clones alone and is incomplete. Of 150,000 or so clones listed, 80% to 90% are singletons. Notes on the study in general: Cytomegalovirus-associated status was assigned to roughly 160 TCR beta chains. TCR sequences were mostly rare, though some public TCRs occurred in many donors.

Of note for this clone: What it recognizes is unknown.

The sequence came from a woman in her 30s in good health and CMV-seropositive. V gene TRBV6-6 combines with J gene TRBJ1-5; 7 positions match TRBD1. What was sequenced was PBMCs. In nucleotides, the CDR3 is TGTGCAATCGGACGAGGGGGCGACCCTAGCAATCAGCCCCAGCATTTT. It yields the protein CAIGRGGDPSNQPQHF.